The 30 T cell receptor beta chains reported below all come from one sample, sequenced in a study of shared clonotypes between healthy human individuals. Sequencing used immunoSEQ multiplex PCR; TCRdb keeps in-frame clones, though not all of them. The data show approximately 2.3 million clones, 90% to 95% seen once. Sequenced material: naive CD4+ T cells from PBMCs. Subset noted: CD45RA+ positively selected. The receptors originated from a man younger than 35 in good health. Some clones in this sample may be carry-over from other donors' samples.

In this sample, this clone turned up a few times. The chain uses TRBV19 and TRBJ1-4; D may be TRBD1 (5 bases). Trimming removed 7 bases from V and 8 bases from J, with 17 bases in between. Per germline, CDR1 LNHDA and CDR2 SQIVND (reference sequence). The CDR3 extends over 14 amino acids. The CDR3 coding sequence is TGTGCCAGTACCTCAGGGAACATCGGGGAAAAACTGTTTTTT. Its translation is CASTSGNIGEKLFF.

The chain is built from TRBV28 and TRBJ1-4, with D hard to call. CDR1 MDHEN and CDR2 SYDVKM come from the germline V gene. The CDR3 runs 14 residues. V lost 3 bases to trimming and J lost 8 bases, with 13 bases between them. The CDR3 coding sequence is TGTGCCAGCAGTTTCTCCTTCAGGAACGAAAAACTGTTTTTT. It translates to CASSFSFRNEKLFF.

This chain links TRBV28 with TRBJ2-2; D is undetermined. This CDR3 comprises 17 residues. The ends were cut back, 4 bases at V and 8 bases at J, with 23 bases in the middle. CDR1 is MDHEN and CDR2 is SYDVKM in the germline V gene. The CDR3 loop is CASSYPPGASPGGELFF. The DNA for the CDR3 is TGTGCCAGCAGTTATCCACCGGGTGCTTCTCCCGGTGGGGAGCTGTTTTTT.

The chain has TRBV6-4 and TRBJ2-3; 8 nucleotides agree with TRBD2. CDR1 is MRHNA, CDR2 SNTAGT, per germline. The CDR3 consists of 16 residues. V trimming: 5 bases; J trimming: 4 bases; junction bases outside the gene matches: 11. CDR3 nucleotide sequence: TGTGCCAGCAGTCCGCAGGGGACTAGTCTTCCAGATACGCAGTATTTT. This translates into CASSPQGTSLPDTQYF.

V and J are TRBV13 and TRBJ2-7; D tentatively reads TRBD1 or TRBD2 (5 bases each). The germline V gene encodes CDR1 PRHDT and CDR2 FYEKMQ (reference sequence). The CDR3 runs to 15 residues. Trimming stripped 4 bases from V and 3 bases from J, with 16 bases between. The CDR3: CASSSLGTANYEQYF. CDR3 nucleotides: TGTGCCAGCAGCTCCTTGGGGACGGCAAACTACGAGCAGTACTTC.

CDR3 loop: CASRIPGERETQYF. The CDR3 nucleotides read TGTGCCAGCAGGATACCGGGGGAGAGGGAGACCCAGTACTTC. The J gene is TRBJ2-5, the V gene TRBV6-5; perhaps TRBD2 as D (6 bases). Trimming left V 6 bases short and J 5 bases short, with 16 bases between. The CDR3 consists of 14 residues. From germline, CDR1 is MNHEY and CDR2 SVGAGI.

The V call is TRBV30, the J call TRBJ2-7, with D possibly matching TRBD2 (6 bases). Germline V gene lookup returns CDR1 GTSNPN and CDR2 SVGIG (reference sequence). This CDR3 contains 11 residues. With 4 bases removed from V and 5 bases from J, the gap between germline ends came to 9 bases. CDR3 DNA: TGTGCCTGGACGCGGGGCGACGAGCAGTACTTC. Its protein is CAWTRGDEQYF.

This chain joins TRBV7-9 and TRBJ1-1; D unresolved. V was pared by 5 bases and J by 0 bases, with 10 bases between. Looked up from germline, CDR1 is SEHNR and CDR2 is FQNEAQ (reference sequence). The CDR3 is 14 residues long. CDR3 loop: CASSPPNLNTEAFF. The DNA for the CDR3 is TGTGCCAGCAGCCCCCCAAATCTGAACACTGAAGCTTTCTTT.

This clone was found once. The CDR3 sequence is CSVDRLTGFEAFF. CDR3 sequence (DNA): TGCAGCGTTGACCGCCTAACAGGGTTTGAAGCTTTCTTT. J is TRBJ1-1 and V is TRBV29-1; D is perhaps TRBD1 (6 bases). Trimming took off 3 bases at V and 7 bases at J, with 15 bases between the two ends. This CDR3 is 13 amino acids long. Looked up from germline, CDR1 is SQVTM and CDR2 is ANQGSEA. Full variable domain (missing parts from reference TRBV29-1 and TRBJ1-1): SAVISQKPSRDICQRGTSLTIQCQVDSQVTMMFWYRQQPGQSLTLIATANQGSEATYESGFVIDKFPISRPNLTFSTLTVSNMSPEDSSIYLCSVDRLTGFEAFFGQGTRLTVV.

The chain is built from TRBV14 and TRBJ2-7; tentative D call: TRBD2 (6 bases). CDR3 length: 14 amino acids. CDR1 is SGHDN and CDR2 is FVKESK in the germline V gene. V was shortened by 1 base and J by 0 bases, with 7 bases between the two germline ends. CDR3 amino acids: CASSQGRASYEQYF. The CDR3 DNA follows: TGTGCCAGCAGCCAAGGGAGGGCCTCCTACGAGCAGTACTTC.

The CDR3 sequence: CASKAQGPGQPQHF. CDR3 bases: TGTGCCAGCAAGGCCCAGGGTCCGGGGCAGCCCCAGCATTTT. V usage is TRBV2 and J usage is TRBJ1-5; tentatively, D is TRBD1 (5 bases). This CDR3 is 14 amino acids long. Germline CDR1 is SNHLY and CDR2 is FYNNEI. V lost 7 bases, J lost 7 bases, and 17 bases lay in between. The complete variable domain, with remaining parts taken from reference TRBV2 and TRBJ1-5, reads EPEVTQTPSHQVTQMGQEVILRCVPISNHLYFYWYRQILGQKVEFLVSFYNNEISEKSEIFDDQFSVERPDGSNFTLKIRSTKLEDSAMYFCASKAQGPGQPQHFGDGTRLSIL.

With respect to this clone: Compared with germline, one end of the junction differs, possibly owing to a read error. V usage is TRBV4-2 and J usage is TRBJ2-7, with D unresolved. CDR3 size: 15 residues. From germline, CDR1 is LGHNA and CDR2 YNFKEQ. Written as DNA, the CDR3 is TGTGCCAGCAGCGAAGACCTAGGAGTCGCCTACGAGCAGTACTTC. Translation gives CASSEDLGVAYEQYF.

The gene calls are TRBV28 and TRBJ1-5; 9 bases match TRBD1. The CDR3 runs to 17 residues. Germline assignment: CDR1 MDHEN and CDR2 SYDVKM. J lost 4 bases, V lost 6 bases, and 13 bases had no gene match. The CDR3 reads CASRGGQGRAGNQPQHF. Here the CDR3 DNA reads TGTGCCAGCAGGGGAGGACAGGGGCGGGCTGGAAATCAGCCCCAGCATTTT.

The rearrangement uses TRBV6-5 and TRBJ2-5; D may correspond to TRBD1 or TRBD2 (6 bases each). Germline V gives CDR1 MNHEY, CDR2 SVGAGI. The ends were cut back, 7 bases at V and 5 bases at J, with 14 bases in the middle. The CDR3 spans 13 residues. CDR3 in amino acids: CASTLPGAETQYF. The CDR3 nucleotides read TGTGCCAGCACCCTCCCGGGGGCCGAGACCCAGTACTTC.

This clone was observed a single time. V and J are TRBV4-1 and TRBJ2-3; D tentatively fits TRBD1 or TRBD2 (5 bases each). The CDR3 spans 15 residues. V was shortened by 2 bases and J by 6 bases, with 15 bases between the two germline ends. Per germline, CDR1 MGHRA and CDR2 YSYEKL. This chain's CDR3 is CASSQLLGTTDTQYF. CDR3 in DNA: TGCGCCAGCAGCCAACTTCTGGGGACCACGGATACGCAGTATTTT.

V usage is TRBV19 and J usage is TRBJ1-4, with a weak D call TRBD1 (5 bases). V lost 4 bases, J lost 13 bases, and 22 bases lay in between. The germline V gene encodes CDR1 LNHDA and CDR2 SQIVND (reference sequence). This CDR3 has 15 residues. The CDR3 loop is CASSTGPLLMRGLFF. The CDR3 DNA sequence: TGTGCCAGTAGTACCGGACCGCTGCTTATGAGGGGACTGTTTTTT. The complete variable domain, with remaining parts taken from reference TRBV19 and TRBJ1-4, reads DGGITQSPKYLFRKEGQNVTLSCEQNLNHDAMYWYRQDPGQGLRLIYYSQIVNDFQKGDIAEGYSVSREKKESFPLTVTSAQKNPTAFYLCASSTGPLLMRGLFFGSGTQLSVL.

This clone appeared once. The genes are TRBV2 and TRBJ1-1; perhaps TRBD1 as D (5 bases). Deletions cut 1 base from V and 4 bases from J, with 13 bases between. CDR1 SNHLY and CDR2 FYNNEI come from the germline V gene. CDR3 length: 15 residues. CDR3 sequence (DNA): TGTGCCAGCAGTGAAGATTCCGGGAGGGGCACTGAAGCTTTCTTT. It is translated as CASSEDSGRGTEAFF.

With regard to this clone: The same CDR3 is also encoded by other DNA sequences in this sample. The chain links TRBV7-2 to TRBJ1-1, with D unclear. With 1 base removed from V and 1 base from J, the gap between germline ends came to 7 bases. The germline V gene has CDR1 SGHTA and CDR2 FQGNSA. This CDR3 region has 14 residues. This CDR3 is CASSLDRWNTEAFF. In DNA, the CDR3 is TGTGCCAGCAGCTTAGATAGGTGGAACACTGAAGCTTTCTTT.

The V gene is TRBV2, the J gene TRBJ1-6; 11 bases line up with TRBD1. The CDR3 is made up of 15 amino acids. Per the germline V gene, CDR1 is SNHLY and CDR2 is FYNNEI. After removal of 7 bases from V and 10 bases from J, the junction contained 9 bases not matched to a gene. In DNA, the CDR3 is TGTGCCAGCAAAACGAGGACAGGGGGCGAGTCACCCCTCCACTTT. Translated, it gives CASKTRTGGESPLHF.

The chain links TRBV18 to TRBJ2-1; 9 nucleotides agree with TRBD2. The CDR3 sequence is 16 residues long. Germline assignment: CDR1 KGHSH and CDR2 LQKENI. V trimming: 3 bases; J trimming: 4 bases; junction bases outside the gene matches: 7. The CDR3 coding sequence is TGTGCCAGCTCACCTGGGCGACTAGCGGATTACAATGAGCAGTTCTTC. Its protein is CASSPGRLADYNEQFF. Using reference TRBV18 and TRBJ2-1 for the parts outside the CDR3, the full variable domain is NAGVMQNPRHLVRRRGQEARLRCSPMKGHSHVYWYRQLPEEGLKFMVYLQKENIIDESGMPKERFSAEFPKEGPSILRIQQVVRGDSAAYFCASSPGRLADYNEQFFGPGTRLTVL.

The chain employs TRBV18 and TRBJ2-3; 16 bases match TRBD2. CDR1 KGHSH and CDR2 LQKENI come from the germline V gene. The V and J ends lost 5 bases and 4 bases, in that order; junction bases with no gene match: 6. The CDR3 is 17 residues long. The CDR3 spells CASSAGTSGRAADTQYF. CDR3 sequence (DNA): TGTGCCAGCTCAGCCGGGACTAGCGGGAGGGCCGCAGATACGCAGTATTTT.

The chain employs TRBV14 and TRBJ2-1, with D unresolved. This CDR3 spans 14 amino acids. Germline CDR1 SGHDN, CDR2 FVKESK. Trimming removed 4 bases from V and 8 bases from J, with 15 bases in between. The CDR3: CASSRRDGRDEQFF. CDR3 sequence (DNA): TGTGCCAGCAGCCGACGAGACGGTAGGGATGAGCAGTTCTTC.

This sequence joins TRBV11-3 and TRBJ2-5, with 10 positions matching TRBD2. From germline, CDR1 is SGHNT and CDR2 YENEEA. V lost 8 bases, J lost 4 bases, and 25 bases stayed unmatched. CDR3 length: 20 residues. The CDR3 region is CASGPLVRLAGERDGETQYF. In DNA form, the CDR3 reads TGTGCCAGCGGACCCCTAGTGAGGCTAGCGGGAGAGAGGGATGGAGAGACCCAGTACTTC.

This clone was counted a single time. The chain combines TRBV18 with TRBJ2-5; D possibly corresponds to TRBD1 (6 bases). The CDR3 spans 13 residues. Germline CDR1 is KGHSH and CDR2 is LQKENI. Trimming pared 6 bases from V and 5 bases from J, leaving 13 bases between. CDR3 residues: CASSLSQGETQYF. The CDR3 DNA reads TGTGCCAGCTCCCTTTCCCAGGGGGAGACCCAGTACTTC.

J is TRBJ2-5 and V is TRBV5-1, with D possibly being TRBD1 (6 bases). The V gene's germline CDR1 is SGHRS and CDR2 YFSETQ. The CDR3 is 15 residues long. V dropped 4 bases and J dropped 2 bases, with 15 bases sitting between them. DNA of the CDR3: TGCGCCAGCAGCGATGGCCCGGACAGTCAAGAGACCCAGTACTTC. It translates to CASSDGPDSQETQYF.

This sequence joins TRBV10-3 and TRBJ1-1, with no clear D. CDR1 is ENHRY, CDR2 SYGVKD, per germline. V shed 11 bases and J shed 4 bases, with 17 bases lying between them. There are 13 residues in the CDR3. The CDR3 bases are TGTGCCGCCTCAGGATCGGCGGGCACTGAAGCTTTCTTT. Translation gives CAASGSAGTEAFF.

This clone was observed a single time. The chain combines TRBV10-3 with TRBJ2-7, with 12 bases lining up with TRBD2. This CDR3 comprises 14 residues. The germline V gene has CDR1 ENHRY and CDR2 SYGVKD. The V segment lost 9 bases and the J segment 0 bases; nucleotides outside the gene matches: 3. The DNA of the CDR3 is TGTGCCATTAGGACTAGCGGGACCTCCTACGAGCAGTACTTC. Its protein is CAIRTSGTSYEQYF.

To note about this clone: Other DNA sequences in this specimen translate into the identical CDR3. The chain joins TRBV5-1 to TRBJ2-3, with no clear D. V was shortened by 4 bases and J by 0 bases, with 6 bases between the two germline ends. The CDR3 sequence is 13 residues long. CDR1 SGHRS and CDR2 YFSETQ come from the germline V gene. The CDR3 DNA follows: TGCGCCAGCAGCCGGGCTAGCACAGATACGCAGTATTTT. Protein: CASSRASTDTQYF.

The chain is built from TRBV6-1 and TRBJ2-7; D may be TRBD2 (6 bases). CDR1 and CDR2 (germline): MNHNS, SASEGT. This CDR3 spans 14 amino acids. Between the trimmed V and J ends, which lost 8 bases and 2 bases, there was a span of 16 bases. The CDR3 DNA is TGTGCCAGCGTTCTCGGGACTCGACCCTACGAGCAGTACTTC. Protein sequence: CASVLGTRPYEQYF.

V and J are TRBV5-1 and TRBJ1-3; D might be TRBD1 (5 bases). The CDR3 runs 15 residues. V was trimmed by 4 bases and J by 0 bases, leaving 11 bases between them. Germline loops: CDR1 SGHRS, CDR2 YFSETQ. CDR3 DNA: TGCGCCAGCAGCCAGACAGAGAGCTCTGGAAACACCATATATTTT. Translation gives CASSQTESSGNTIYF.